One sample yielded the 30 T cell receptor beta chains listed below, sequenced in a study of neurological immune-mediated disorders. TCRdb re-called the 5' RACE reads through MiXCR, storing one row per CDR3 protein. The sample has 50,000 or so distinct CDR3 sequences, approximately 17% seen once. The specimen was PBMCs. The receptors stem from a man in his fifties or sixties in good health.

As to this clonotype: A much larger clone differs from this one at a single base, so this may be a read error. The V gene is TRBV4-1, the J gene TRBJ1-2, with D unclear. CDR1 and CDR2 from the germline V gene are MGHRA and YSYEKL. The germline V and J ends were trimmed by 0 bases and 6 bases, with 8 bases remaining between them. The CDR3 is 13 amino acids. The chain's CDR3 is CASSQEGCDGYTF. DNA of the CDR3: TGCGCCAGCAGCCAAGAAGGGTGTGATGGCTACACCTTC.

This clonotype was recorded at least ten times. This chain links TRBV12-3 or TRBV12-4 with TRBJ1-5, with D perhaps TRBD1 (5 bases). Deletions cut 1 base from V and 0 bases from J, with 10 bases between. This CDR3 region has 16 residues. The CDR3 coding sequence is TGTGCCAGCAGTTTAGGAGGGCAGGGTAGCAATCAGCCCCAGCATTTT. It specifies CASSLGGQGSNQPQHF.

In this sample, this clonotype turned up many times. The genes are TRBV18 and TRBJ2-3; no definite D call. The V and J ends lost 3 bases and 3 bases respectively, with 1 base between them. Germline-derived CDR1 and CDR2 are KGHSH and LQKENI. CDR3 length equals 11 residues. The CDR3 protein is CASSPTDTQYF. CDR3 DNA sequence: TGTGCCAGCTCACCGACAGATACGCAGTATTTT.

With regard to this clonotype: At one of its ends the junction is not consistent with the germline gene, which may arise from a read error. The V and J genes are TRBV6-6 and TRBJ2-5; 9 bases line up with TRBD1. CDR3 length: 15 residues. The germline V gene has CDR1 MNHNY and CDR2 SVGAGI (reference sequence). This CDR3 is CASMPPGTGKDTQYF. The CDR3, as DNA: TGTGCCAGCATGCCCCCCGGGACAGGGAAAGATACCCAATACTTC.

Many counts were recorded for this clonotype. The CDR3 spells CASSSRSLGNQPQHF. In DNA, the CDR3 is TGTGCCAGCAGTTCCCGCTCCCTGGGCAATCAGCCCCAGCATTTT. The chain is built from TRBV27 and TRBJ1-5, with D hard to call. The CDR3 has 15 amino acids. Germline V lookup: CDR1 MNHEY, CDR2 SMNVEV (reference sequence). V dropped 4 bases and J dropped 2 bases, with 12 bases sitting between them.

This clonotype was counted at least ten times. The chain couples TRBV7-2 to TRBJ1-5, with 7 bases fitting TRBD1. The CDR3 extends over 13 amino acids. V trimming: 7 bases; J trimming: 6 bases; junction bases outside the gene matches: 6. From germline, CDR1 is SGHTA and CDR2 FQGNSA. Here the CDR3 DNA reads TGTGCCAGCACCCAACAGGGGTTTCAGCCCCAGCATTTT. Protein product: CASTQQGFQPQHF.

This clonotype was seen repeatedly, ten times or more. The chain joins TRBV20-1 to TRBJ1-2, with D possibly TRBD1 on 6 matching bases. CDR3 length: 13 residues. The V and J ends lost 1 base and 8 bases respectively, with 14 bases between them. Germline-derived CDR1 and CDR2 are DFQATT and SNEGSKA (reference sequence). The CDR3 is CSARGSGVGGYTF. The CDR3 DNA reads TGCAGTGCTAGAGGTTCAGGGGTTGGGGGCTACACCTTC.

This clonotype came up many times. The chain links TRBV12-3 or TRBV12-4 to TRBJ1-6; TRBD1 might be the D (5 bases). V was clipped by 6 bases and J by 3 bases, with 12 bases between them. This CDR3 is 15 amino acids long. CDR3 loop: CASSFTGSYNSPLHF. CDR3 nucleotide sequence: TGTGCCAGCAGCTTTACAGGCAGCTATAATTCACCCCTCCACTTT.

This clonotype occurred a few times. This chain's CDR3 is CASSLGVGAQNIQYF. CDR3 nucleotide sequence: TGTGCCAGCAGCTTAGGGGTCGGGGCCCAAAACATTCAGTACTTC. V is TRBV7-2 and J is TRBJ2-4; D could derive from TRBD1 or TRBD2 (5 bases each). CDR1 is SGHTA, CDR2 FQGNSA, per germline. V shed 1 base and J shed 5 bases, with 12 bases lying between them. The CDR3 runs to 15 residues.

This clonotype was observed many times. The J gene is TRBJ1-4, the V gene TRBV11-2; 10 bases are a match to TRBD1. This CDR3 comprises 15 residues. Germline trimming cut 6 bases from V and 7 bases from J; bases unmatched to any gene: 8. CDR1 and CDR2 (germline): SGHAT, FQNNGV. CDR3 loop: CASRKPGQGREKLFF. In DNA form, the CDR3 reads TGTGCCAGCAGGAAACCGGGACAGGGGCGTGAAAAACTGTTTTTT.

This clonotype was seen ten or more times. This chain connects TRBV7-3 to TRBJ2-1; D uncertain. This CDR3 region has 14 residues. Germline lookup yields CDR1 SGHTA and CDR2 FQGTGA. The germline V and J ends were trimmed by 4 bases and 8 bases, with 15 bases remaining between them. CDR3 sequence reads: CASSSDGQVDEQFF. CDR3 coding DNA: TGTGCCAGCAGCTCCGACGGCCAGGTCGATGAGCAGTTCTTC. The whole variable domain, remainder taken from reference TRBV7-3 and TRBJ2-1, is GAGVSQTPSNKVTEKGKYVELRCDPISGHTALYWYRQSLGQGPEFLIYFQGTGAADDSGLPNDRFFAVRPEGSVSTLKIQRTERGDSAVYLCASSSDGQVDEQFFGPGTRLTVL.

Remarks on this clonotype: The junction departs from germline at one end; a sequencing error may be responsible. The rearrangement links TRBV4-1 to TRBJ2-2, with 8 positions matching TRBD1. This CDR3 region has 16 residues. CDR1 MGHRA and CDR2 YSYEKL come from the germline V gene. The DNA of the CDR3 is TGCGCCAACAGCCCATGGACAGGGACGACCACCGGGGAGCTTTTTTTT. It codes for CANSPWTGTTTGELFF.

This clonotype showed up many times. The gene calls are TRBV12-3 or TRBV12-4 and TRBJ2-2, with D uncertain. Trimming shortened V by 6 bases and J by 5 bases, and 10 bases separated the two germline ends. This CDR3 region has 13 residues. The CDR3 nucleotides are TGTGCCAGCAGCCTCAGGTTGACCGGGGAGCTGTTTTTT. Translated, it gives CASSLRLTGELFF.

Only a few counts were recorded for this clonotype. The chain has TRBV12-3 or TRBV12-4 and TRBJ1-2; 10 bases are shared with TRBD1. V lost 2 bases and J lost 8; bases outside the gene matches: 5. The CDR3 has 14 residues. This CDR3 is CASSLMDRGRGYTF. The CDR3 nucleotides are TGTGCCAGCAGTTTAATGGACAGGGGGAGAGGCTACACCTTC.

This clonotype was found many times. V gene TRBV9 combines with J gene TRBJ2-7; either TRBD1 or TRBD2 may fit D (5 bases each). Trimming removed 6 bases from V and 7 bases from J, with 23 bases in between. The CDR3 runs 15 residues. Germline values: CDR1 SGDLS, CDR2 YYNGEE. The CDR3 region is CASMQWDQKLREQYF. The CDR3 region has the DNA TGTGCCAGCATGCAGTGGGACCAAAAGCTAAGGGAGCAGTACTTC. Based on the CDR3 plus reference TRBV9 and TRBJ2-7, the full variable domain is DSGVTQTPKHLITATGQRVTLRCSPRSGDLSVYWYQQSLDQGLQFLIQYYNGEERAKGNILERFSAQQFPDLHSELNLSSLELGDSALYFCASMQWDQKLREQYFGPGTRLTVT.

This clonotype was counted ten times or more. The chain has TRBV20-1 and TRBJ2-2, with a weak D call TRBD2 (6 bases). This CDR3 comprises 15 residues. Germline CDR1 and CDR2: DFQATT and SNEGSKA (reference sequence). Trimming stripped 3 bases from V and 6 bases from J, with 17 bases between. The CDR3 here is CSARRPGGGAGELFF. The CDR3 bases are TGCAGTGCTAGGCGGCCTGGGGGAGGCGCCGGGGAGCTGTTTTTT.

This clonotype was recorded many times. V usage is TRBV27 and J usage is TRBJ1-1; no reliable D call. The V gene's germline CDR1 is MNHEY and CDR2 SMNVEV (reference sequence). The CDR3 contains 13 residues. Trimming cost V 5 bases and J 3 bases, with 10 bases left between them. The CDR3 protein is CASSPRDYTEAFF. The DNA of the CDR3 is TGTGCCAGCAGTCCGAGGGATTACACTGAAGCTTTCTTT.

In this sample, this clonotype turned up many times. This CDR3 reads CASSLNRGLNEQFF. The CDR3, as DNA: TGTGCCAGCAGTTTAAACAGGGGGCTCAATGAGCAGTTCTTC. The J gene is TRBJ2-1, the V gene TRBV12-3 or TRBV12-4, with TRBD1 matching 9 bases. V shed 2 bases, J shed 6 bases, and the junction held 2 bases outside the gene matches. This CDR3 is built from 14 residues.

This clonotype occurred many times. This rearrangement joins TRBV5-1 to TRBJ2-1; D is tentatively TRBD1 or TRBD2 (5 bases each). Germline loops: CDR1 SGHRS, CDR2 YFSETQ. V was clipped by 0 bases and J by 10 bases, with 11 bases between them. The CDR3 contains 13 residues. Here the CDR3 reads CASSLGGPGEQFF. CDR3 DNA sequence: TGCGCCAGCAGCTTGGGGGGACCGGGAGAGCAGTTCTTC.

This clonotype has at least ten counts. The chain combines TRBV12-3 or TRBV12-4 with TRBJ2-5, with D unresolved. V lost 1 base and J lost 2, with 11 bases in between. This CDR3 region has 15 residues. The CDR3 DNA is TGTGCCAGCAGTTTAGGCGGTATATCACAAGAGACCCAGTACTTC. This codes for CASSLGGISQETQYF.

This clonotype was found many times. The rearrangement links TRBV7-9 to TRBJ2-1, with 11 bases aligning to TRBD2. This CDR3 comprises 16 residues. The germline gives CDR1 SEHNR, CDR2 FQNEAQ (reference sequence). Germline trimming cut 1 base from V and 8 bases from J; bases unmatched to any gene: 7. CDR3 sequence: CASSLDSLAGGYEQFF. The CDR3 nucleotides are TGTGCCAGCAGCTTAGATTCCCTAGCGGGAGGCTATGAGCAGTTCTTC. Looking up the rest from reference TRBV7-9 and TRBJ2-1 gives the full variable domain: DTGVSQNPRHKITKRGQNVTFRCDPISEHNRLYWYRQTLGQGPEFLTYFQNEAQLEKSRLLSDRFSAERPKGSFSTLEIQRTEQGDSAMYLCASSLDSLAGGYEQFFGPGTRLTVL.

This clonotype was detected many times. This sequence joins TRBV11-3 and TRBJ1-2, with a weak D call TRBD1 (6 bases). This CDR3 region has 15 residues. Trimming shortened V by 3 bases and J by 8 bases, and 19 bases separated the two germline ends. From germline, CDR1 is SGHNT and CDR2 YENEEA. The CDR3 DNA sequence: TGTGCCAGCAGCTTGGCGCCGGAGGGGGGTGCAGGCTACACCTTC. It encodes CASSLAPEGGAGYTF.

This clonotype was picked up many times. The rearrangement uses TRBV7-8 and TRBJ2-3; D is perhaps TRBD1 (7 bases). The CDR3 runs to 15 residues. The germline CDR1 and CDR2 sequences are SGHVS and FQNEAQ. V shed 4 bases and J shed 4 bases, with 15 bases lying between them. CDR3 in DNA: TGTGCCAGCAGCTCAAGTGGAGGGGGCGCAGATACGCAGTATTTT. Its translation: CASSSSGGGADTQYF.

This clonotype showed up many times. The rearrangement uses TRBV20-1 and TRBJ2-5; D call uncertain. The V and J ends lost 6 bases and 2 bases respectively, with 13 bases between them. The CDR3 totals 13 residues. Germline V lookup: CDR1 DFQATT, CDR2 SNEGSKA (reference sequence). The CDR3 here is CSAQGSYQETQYF. For the CDR3, the DNA is TGCAGTGCCCAAGGAAGCTATCAAGAGACCCAGTACTTC.

This clonotype was counted many times. This chain uses TRBV5-1 with TRBJ2-6; D possibly matches TRBD1 or TRBD2 (6 bases each). Germline CDR1 reads SGHRS; CDR2 reads YFSETQ. Trimming stripped 0 bases from V and 2 bases from J, with 9 bases between. The CDR3 consists of 16 residues. For the CDR3, the DNA is TGCGCCAGCAGCTTGGTCGGGGGCCCTGGGGCCAACGTCCTGACTTTC. Translation gives CASSLVGGPGANVLTF.

This clonotype has a count of ten or more. The CDR3 spells CASSFGIPSYEQYF. The CDR3, as DNA: TGTGCCAGCAGTTTTGGCATACCTAGCTACGAGCAGTACTTC. This chain connects TRBV27 to TRBJ2-7; D ambiguous. The CDR3 sequence is 14 residues long. Deletions cut 3 bases from V and 3 bases from J, with 12 bases between. CDR1 and CDR2 from the germline V gene are MNHEY and SMNVEV (reference sequence).

This clonotype was detected many times. The chain has TRBV28 and TRBJ2-5; a possible D gene is TRBD1 (5 bases). The CDR3 is made up of 15 amino acids. V lost 3 bases, J lost 1 base, and 12 bases lay in between. Germline values: CDR1 MDHEN, CDR2 SYDVKM. The CDR3 region has the DNA TGTGCCAGCAGTTTTGCGACAGCCTCCCAAGAGACCCAGTACTTC. It yields the protein CASSFATASQETQYF.

By sample fraction, this clonotype is medium-sized. The chain links TRBV5-1 to TRBJ2-1, with D hard to call. CDR1 SGHRS and CDR2 YFSETQ come from the germline V gene. Trimming cost V 1 base and J 2 bases, with 7 bases left between them. The CDR3 extends over 14 amino acids. In DNA form, the CDR3 reads TGCGCCAGCAGCTTGCAGGATCCCTACAATGAGCAGTTCTTC. Translating it yields CASSLQDPYNEQFF.

This clonotype was seen at least ten times. The rearrangement links TRBV12-3 or TRBV12-4 to TRBJ2-1, with D tentatively TRBD1 or TRBD2 (7 bases each). The ends were cut back, 6 bases at V and 0 bases at J, with 12 bases in the middle. The CDR3 loop spans 15 amino acids. DNA for the CDR3: TGTGCCAGCAGCCAGGGGGGGAGCTCCTACAATGAGCAGTTCTTC. Translated: CASSQGGSSYNEQFF.

This clonotype was seen at least ten times. The J gene is TRBJ2-5, the V gene TRBV29-1, with a weak D call TRBD1 (5 bases). From germline, CDR1 is SQVTM and CDR2 ANQGSEA. The ends were cut back, 6 bases at V and 0 bases at J, with 17 bases in the middle. The length of the CDR3 is 15 residues. The CDR3 nucleotides read TGCAGCGTCCCCTCGGCAGGGCGGTACCAAGAGACCCAGTACTTC. Translated, it gives CSVPSAGRYQETQYF.